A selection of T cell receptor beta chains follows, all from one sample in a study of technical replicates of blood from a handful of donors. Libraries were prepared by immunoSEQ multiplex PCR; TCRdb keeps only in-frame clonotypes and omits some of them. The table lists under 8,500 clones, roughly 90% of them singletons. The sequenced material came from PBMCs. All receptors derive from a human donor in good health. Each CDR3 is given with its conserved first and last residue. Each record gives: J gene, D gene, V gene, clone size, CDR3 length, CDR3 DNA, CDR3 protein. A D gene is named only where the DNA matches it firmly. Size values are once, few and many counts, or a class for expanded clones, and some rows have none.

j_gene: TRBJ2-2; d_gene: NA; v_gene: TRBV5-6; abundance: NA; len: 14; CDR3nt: TGTGCCAGCAGGTTGGGCCCCAGCACCGGGGAGCTGTTTTTT; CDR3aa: CASRLGPSTGELFF
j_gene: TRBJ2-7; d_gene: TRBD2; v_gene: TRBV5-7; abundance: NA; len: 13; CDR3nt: TGTGCCAGCAGCTCATGCGGGAGCTACGAGCAGTACTTC; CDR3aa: CASSSCGSYEQYF
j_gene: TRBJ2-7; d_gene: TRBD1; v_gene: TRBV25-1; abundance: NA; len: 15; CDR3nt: TGTGCCAGCAGTGCTCCCGGGACAGGGACCTACGAGCAGTACTTC; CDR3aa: CASSAPGTGTYEQYF
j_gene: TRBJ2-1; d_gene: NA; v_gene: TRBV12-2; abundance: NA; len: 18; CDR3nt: TGTGCAAGTCGCTTAGAACTCCAGGGAACCCTTTACTTCGATGAGCAGTTCTTC; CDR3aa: CASRLELQGTLYFDEQFF
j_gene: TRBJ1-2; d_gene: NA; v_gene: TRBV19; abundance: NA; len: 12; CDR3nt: TGTGCCAGTAGTATTAGCGATGCTGGCTACACCTTC; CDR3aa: CASSISDAGYTF
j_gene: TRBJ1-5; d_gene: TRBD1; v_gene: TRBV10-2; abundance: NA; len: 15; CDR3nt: TGCGCCAGCAGTGGGGCTACAGGGGGCGGGCAGCCCCAGCATTTT; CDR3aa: CASSGATGGGQPQHF
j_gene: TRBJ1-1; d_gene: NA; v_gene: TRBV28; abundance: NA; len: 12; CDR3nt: TGTGCCAGCAGTTCCCAGGACACTGAAGCTTTCTTT; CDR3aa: CASSSQDTEAFF
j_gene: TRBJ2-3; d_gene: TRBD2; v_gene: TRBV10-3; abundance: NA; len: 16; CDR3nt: TGTGCCATCAGCGCTAGGACTAGCGGGCTCACAGATACGCAGTATTTT; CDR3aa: CAISARTSGLTDTQYF
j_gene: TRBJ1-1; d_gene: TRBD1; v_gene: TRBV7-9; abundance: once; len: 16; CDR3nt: TGTGCCAGCAGCCCGAAGGGACAGCTGCTGAACACTGAAGCTTTCTTT; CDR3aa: CASSPKGQLLNTEAFF
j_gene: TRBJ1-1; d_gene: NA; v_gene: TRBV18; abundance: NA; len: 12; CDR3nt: TGTGCCAGCTCACCGATCACAGCTGAAGCTTTCTTT; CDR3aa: CASSPITAEAFF
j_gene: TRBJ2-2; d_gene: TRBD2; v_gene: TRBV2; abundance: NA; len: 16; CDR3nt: TGTGCCAGCAGTTTCGCGGGGGGCGCCAGGGGCGGGGAGCTGTTTTTT; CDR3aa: CASSFAGGARGGELFF
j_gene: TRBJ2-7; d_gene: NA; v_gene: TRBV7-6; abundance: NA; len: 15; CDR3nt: TGTGCCAGCAGCTTAGCGGACAGTGGCCTCTACGAGCAGTACTTC; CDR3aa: CASSLADSGLYEQYF
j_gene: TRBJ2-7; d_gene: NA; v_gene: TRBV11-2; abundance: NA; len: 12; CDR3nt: TGTGCCAGCAGCTCCGACGGCGGAGAGCAGTACTTC; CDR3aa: CASSSDGGEQYF
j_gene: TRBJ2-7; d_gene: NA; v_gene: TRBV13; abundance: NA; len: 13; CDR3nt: TGTGCCAGCAGCATCGAGACTAGGAGGGAGCAGTACTTC; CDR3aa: CASSIETRREQYF
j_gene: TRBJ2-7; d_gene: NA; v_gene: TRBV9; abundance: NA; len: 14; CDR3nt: TGTGCCAGCAGCGTAGAAGAGCGCTCCTACGAGCAGTACTTC; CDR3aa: CASSVEERSYEQYF
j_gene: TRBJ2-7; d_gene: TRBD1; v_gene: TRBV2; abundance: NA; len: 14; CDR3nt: TGTGCCAGCAGTTTCCAGGGACAGAGGTACGAGCAGTACTTC; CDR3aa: CASSFQGQRYEQYF